Listed below are T cell receptor beta chains from one sample, sequenced in a study of vaccination and CD4 T cells after COVID-19. MiXCR, applied by TCRdb to the PCR reads, yields one record per CDR3 protein. The data show under 20,000 distinct CDR3 sequences, around 46% seen once. What these receptors recognize is not known. The sequencing used CD4+ T cells from blood, cultured in vitro, collected after SARS-CoV-2 vaccination. These receptors came from a human donor who had recovered from COVID-19. Each CDR3 is given with its conserved first and last residue. D genes are given only for firm matches. Some rows mark clone size as missing; the rest say once, few, many or name a class of expanded clone.

J gene | D gene | V gene | clone size | CDR3 DNA | CDR3 protein
TRBJ2-7 | . | TRBV6-2/TRBV6-3 | few | TGTGCCAGCACCCCCGGCAGGCTGGGGTTCGAGCAGTACTTC | CASTPGRLGFEQYF
TRBJ2-5 | TRBD1 | TRBV30 | . | TGTGCCTGGAGTGGGGGACAGGGTTTTGAGACCCAGTACTTC | CAWSGGQGFETQYF
TRBJ2-2 | TRBD2 | TRBV4-1 | . | TGCGCCAGCAGCGATCGGACTAGAAACACCGGGGAGCTGTTTTTT | CASSDRTRNTGELFF
TRBJ2-2 | TRBD2 | TRBV27 | . | TGTGCCAGCACCTGGGGGGGACCTAACACCGGGGAGCTGTTTTTT | CASTWGGPNTGELFF
TRBJ1-2 | . | TRBV25-1 | . | TGTGCCAGCAGTGATCCAGTTGCAGGCTACACCTTC | CASSDPVAGYTF
TRBJ2-3 | . | TRBV20-1 | few | TGCAGTGCCGATACCGGGCCAACCATAACCACAGATACGCAGTATTTT | CSADTGPTITTDTQYF
TRBJ2-7 | . | TRBV6-2/TRBV6-3 | few | TGTGCCAGCAAGTCGTTGGAGGTAGGCGAGCAGTACTTC | CASKSLEVGEQYF
TRBJ2-7 | TRBD2 | TRBV10-3 | . | TGTGCCATCAGCCGGACTAGCGGGAGGTCGTACGAGCAGTACTTC | CAISRTSGRSYEQYF
TRBJ2-3 | . | TRBV15 | . | TGTGCCATAAAAGAAGGGGGAGCGTCAACAGATACGCAGTATTTT | CAIKEGGASTDTQYF
TRBJ2-5 | . | TRBV5-6 | . | TGTGCCAGCAGCTTGGGCCGGACCCGGGGTCGCCAAGAGACCCAGTACTTC | CASSLGRTRGRQETQYF
TRBJ1-6 | . | TRBV7-6 | . | TGTGCCAGCAGCTTAACGGACAATTCACCCCTCCACTTT | CASSLTDNSPLHF
TRBJ2-1 | . | TRBV20-1 | few | TGCAGTGCTATTCCAAGGGCGAATGAGCAGTTCTTC | CSAIPRANEQFF
TRBJ1-5 | TRBD1 | TRBV20-1 | . | TGCAGTGCTCCAACAGGGGGCCCGAATCAGCCCCAGCATTTT | CSAPTGGPNQPQHF
TRBJ2-1 | . | TRBV20-1 | once | TGCAGTGCTAGAGCCCCAGGACCGCATCAATCTTACAATGAGCAGTTCTTC | CSARAPGPHQSYNEQFF
TRBJ1-3 | . | TRBV19 | . | TGTGCCAGTAGGATAGCGGCTGGAAACACCATATATTTT | CASRIAAGNTIYF
TRBJ2-3 | TRBD2 | TRBV11-3 | . | TGTGCCAGCAGCACGGGACTAGTCACAGATACGCAGTATTTT | CASSTGLVTDTQYF
TRBJ1-1 | TRBD1 | TRBV6-2/TRBV6-3 | few | TGTGCCAGCAGACCGACAGGGAAGAACACTGAAGCTTTCTTT | CASRPTGKNTEAFF
TRBJ2-1 | . | TRBV4-2 | once | TGTGCCAGCAGCCAAGATCTTGGCGGGTCCCCCTACAATGAGCAGTTCTTC | CASSQDLGGSPYNEQFF
TRBJ2-5 | . | TRBV12-3/TRBV12-4 | . | TGTGCCAGCAGTTTCCCCAGCAGGGTAGAGACCCAGTACTTC | CASSFPSRVETQYF
TRBJ1-5 | TRBD1 | TRBV7-8 | few | TGTGCCAGCAGCCTGGGACAGGCGATCAATCAGCCCCAGCATTTT | CASSLGQAINQPQHF
TRBJ2-5 | . | TRBV5-4 | . | TGTGCCAGCAGCTTGGGACAACGCTTACAAGAGACCCAGTACTTC | CASSLGQRLQETQYF
TRBJ2-3 | TRBD1 | TRBV20-1 | few | TGCAGTGCTAGAGACACGGGACAGAGGCGCACAGATACGCAGTATTTT | CSARDTGQRRTDTQYF
TRBJ1-2 | . | TRBV15 | few | TGTGCCACCAGCAGAGATCTTGGGATTCCCTATGGCTACACCTTC | CATSRDLGIPYGYTF
TRBJ2-4 | . | TRBV7-6 | . | TGTGCCAGCAGCTTAGCTTTGGCAGGGGTGGCCAAAAACATTCAGTACTTC | CASSLALAGVAKNIQYF
TRBJ1-5 | TRBD1 | TRBV19 | few | TGTGCCAGTAGTATGACAGGGGGCAGCAATCAGCCCCAGCATTTT | CASSMTGGSNQPQHF
TRBJ2-4 | TRBD1 | TRBV6-1 | . | TGTGCCAGCAGTGGAACAGGGGGCACGGGCATTCAGTACTTC | CASSGTGGTGIQYF
TRBJ2-1 | . | TRBV20-1 | . | TGCAGTGCTAGAGAAGACGAGCAGTTCTTC | CSAREDEQFF
TRBJ2-5 | . | TRBV10-3 | few | TGTGCCATCAGTGACGTCCGGGAAGAGACCCAGTACTTC | CAISDVREETQYF
TRBJ2-5 | . | TRBV25-1 | . | TGTGCCAGCAGTGAGGGGTGGGGGAGGACAGAGACCCAGTACTTC | CASSEGWGRTETQYF
TRBJ1-3 | . | TRBV19 | . | TGTGCCAGTCAGGGTACGGTCTCTGGAAACACCATATATTTT | CASQGTVSGNTIYF